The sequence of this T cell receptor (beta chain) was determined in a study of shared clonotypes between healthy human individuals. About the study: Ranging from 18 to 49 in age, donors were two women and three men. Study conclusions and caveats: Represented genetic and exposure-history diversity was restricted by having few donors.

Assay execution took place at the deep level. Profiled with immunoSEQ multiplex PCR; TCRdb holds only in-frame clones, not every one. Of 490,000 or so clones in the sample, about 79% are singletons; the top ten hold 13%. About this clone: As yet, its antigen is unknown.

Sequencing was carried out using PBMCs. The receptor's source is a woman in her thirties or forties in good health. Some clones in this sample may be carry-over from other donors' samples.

CDR3 sequence reads: CASSRNRDANYEQYF. CDR3 nucleotides: TGTGCCAGCAGCCGTAACCGGGACGCAAACTACGAGCAGTACTTC. The chain joins TRBV11-2 to TRBJ2-7, with D perhaps matching TRBD1 or TRBD2 (5 bases each). Germline CDR1 reads SGHAT; CDR2 reads FQNNGV. The CDR3 contains 15 residues. V shed 5 bases and J shed 3 bases, with 17 bases lying between them.